A selection of T cell receptor beta chains follows, all from one sample in a study of T cell responses to AZD1222 COVID-19 vaccine. Profiling relied on immunoSEQ multiplex PCR, and the TCRdb table lists in-frame clones only, not all of them. The table includes about 70,000 clones, 65% to 85% detected once. The material was peripheral blood, obtained on day 0 of AZD1222 vaccination. These receptors came from an adult in good health. Each CDR3 is given with its conserved first and last residue. Each record gives: V gene, J gene, CDR3 protein.

>TRBV7-3|TRBJ1-1
CASSLGSTEAFF
>TRBV6-5|TRBJ1-3
CASSSETVSGNTIYF
>TRBV5-4|TRBJ1-1
CASSLALSGATEAFF
>TRBV5-4|TRBJ2-7
CASSFGQGRYEQYF
>TRBV7-9|TRBJ2-1
CASSHVGEINNEQFF
>TRBV18|TRBJ2-7
CASSPLKSGRPYEQYF
>TRBV6-5|TRBJ2-7
CASNPPGAYEQYF
>TRBV6-5|TRBJ1-4
CASSYQGAIGYEKLFF
>TRBV5-4|TRBJ1-1
CASSPTGGIWETEAFF
>TRBV5-4|TRBJ1-1
CASSLGLPFSQAFF
>TRBV10-3|TRBJ1-2
CAIRGGVANYGYTF
>TRBV6-5|TRBJ2-3
CASISTASGRYTQYF
>TRBV6-5|TRBJ1-3
CASSYTGAGNTIYF
>TRBV28|TRBJ1-5
CASSLAKQPQHF
>TRBV3-1/TRBV3-2|TRBJ2-6
CASSRGSGANVLTF
>TRBV7-9|TRBJ1-1
CASSLIGIGAEAFF